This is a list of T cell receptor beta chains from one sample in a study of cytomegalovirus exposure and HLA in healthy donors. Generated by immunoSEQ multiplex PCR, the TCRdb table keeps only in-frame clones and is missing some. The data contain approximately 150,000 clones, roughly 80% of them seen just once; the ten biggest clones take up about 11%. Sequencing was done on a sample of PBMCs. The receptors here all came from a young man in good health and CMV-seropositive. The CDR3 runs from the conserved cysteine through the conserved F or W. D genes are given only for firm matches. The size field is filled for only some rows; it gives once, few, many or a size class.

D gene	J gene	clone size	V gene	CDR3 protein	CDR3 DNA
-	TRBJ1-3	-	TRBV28	CASSPMRDTIYF	TGTGCCAGCAGCCCAATGAGGGACACCATATATTTT
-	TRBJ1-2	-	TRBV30	CAWSTPGKGYWGYTF	TGTGCCTGGAGTACCCCGGGGAAAGGGTATTGGGGCTACACCTTC
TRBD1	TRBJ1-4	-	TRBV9	CASSETGGVNEKLFF	TGTGCCAGCAGCGAGACAGGGGGCGTGAATGAAAAACTGTTTTTT
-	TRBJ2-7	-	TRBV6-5	CASSTTGWGEQYF	TGTGCCAGCAGTACAACAGGGTGGGGCGAGCAGTACTTC
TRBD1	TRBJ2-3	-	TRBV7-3	CASSLDRASTDTQYF	TGTGCCAGCAGCTTGGACAGGGCCAGCACAGATACGCAGTATTTT
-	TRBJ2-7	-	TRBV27	CASTPSWGQLSYEQYF	TGTGCCAGCACTCCCTCGTGGGGGCAACTCTCCTACGAGCAGTACTTC
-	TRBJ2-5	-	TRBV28	CASSGGVETQYF	TGTGCCAGCAGTGGAGGGGTGGAGACCCAGTACTTC
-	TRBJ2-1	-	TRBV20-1	CSARTLNEQFF	TGCAGTGCCCGGACTCTCAATGAGCAGTTCTTC
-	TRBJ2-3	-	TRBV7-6	CASSLNEGTDTQYF	TGTGCCAGCAGCTTAAATGAGGGCACAGATACGCAGTATTTT
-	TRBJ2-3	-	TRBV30	CAWSYGTSSPYF	TGTGCCTGGAGTTACGGGACTTCCTCACCGTATTTT
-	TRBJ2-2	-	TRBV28	CASISWGPGGTGELFF	TGTGCCAGCATCTCCTGGGGACCCGGGGGCACCGGGGAGCTGTTTTTT
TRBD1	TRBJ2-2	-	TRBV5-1	CASSWGVTGSGNGELFF	TGCGCCAGCAGCTGGGGAGTGACAGGGAGCGGTAACGGGGAGCTGTTTTTT
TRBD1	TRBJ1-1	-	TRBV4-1	CASSQETGGRFNTEAFF	TGCGCCAGCAGCCAAGAGACAGGGGGACGATTTAACACTGAGGCTTTCTTT
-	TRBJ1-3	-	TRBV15	CATSILPTGGNTIYF	TGTGCCACGTCGATATTGCCGACAGGAGGAAACACCATATATTTT
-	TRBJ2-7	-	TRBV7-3	CASSQSGGYEQYF	TGTGCCAGCAGCCAAAGCGGAGGCTACGAGCAGTACTTC
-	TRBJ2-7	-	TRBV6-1	CASKPKRDEQYF	TGTGCCAGCAAACCCAAAAGAGACGAGCAGTACTTC
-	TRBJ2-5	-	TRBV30	CAWSVSSTQETQYF	TGTGCCTGGAGTGTCTCGAGCACCCAAGAGACCCAGTACTTC
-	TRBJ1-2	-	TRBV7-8	CASSLMWGVYYGYTF	TGTGCCAGCAGCTTAATGTGGGGGGTTTACTATGGCTACACCTTC
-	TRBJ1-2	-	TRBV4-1	CASSQVREGNYGYTF	TGCGCCAGCAGCCAAGTTAGGGAGGGGAACTATGGCTACACCTTC
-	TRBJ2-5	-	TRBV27	CASSYGSKETQYF	TGTGCCAGCAGTTACGGGAGTAAGGAGACCCAGTACTTC
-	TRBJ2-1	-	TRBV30	CAWSAGGVIRYEQFF	TGTGCCTGGAGTGCGGGGGGCGTAATTCGGTATGAGCAGTTCTTC
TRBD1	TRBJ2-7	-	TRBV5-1	CASSGGSYEQYF	TGCGCCAGCTCAGGGGGCAGCTACGAGCAGTACTTC
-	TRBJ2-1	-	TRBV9	CASSAQGLYNEQFF	TGTGCCAGCAGCGCACAGGGTCTCTACAATGAGCAGTTCTTC
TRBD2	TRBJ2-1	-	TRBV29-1	CSVVAGGPDEQFF	TGCAGCGTTGTGGCGGGAGGGCCGGATGAGCAGTTCTTC
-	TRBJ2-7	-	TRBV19	CASKARGRAGYEQYF	TGTGCCAGTAAAGCTAGGGGGCGCGCGGGGTACGAGCAGTACTTC
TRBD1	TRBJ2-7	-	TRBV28	CASSLNYEGQGLSYEQYF	TGTGCCAGCAGTCTGAACTACGAGGGACAGGGGCTGTCCTACGAGCAGTACTTC
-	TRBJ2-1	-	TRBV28	CASSLPLGRGGEQFF	TGTGCCAGCAGTTTGCCCCTAGGACGAGGGGGTGAGCAGTTCTTC
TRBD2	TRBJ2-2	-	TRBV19	CASSNPPTSGRLSGELFF	TGTGCCAGTAGCAACCCCCCAACTAGCGGGAGATTGTCCGGGGAGCTGTTTTTT
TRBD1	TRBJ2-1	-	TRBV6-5	CASRVTGGSYNEQFF	TGTGCCAGCAGGGTGACAGGGGGCTCCTACAATGAGCAGTTCTTC
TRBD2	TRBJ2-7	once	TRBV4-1	CASSRGLAGNEQYF	TGCGCCAGCAGCCGCGGACTAGCGGGAAACGAGCAGTACTTC
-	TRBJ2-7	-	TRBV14	CASSPLGGSSSYEQYF	TGTGCCAGCAGCCCTTTGGGGGGATCGAGCTCCTACGAGCAGTACTTC
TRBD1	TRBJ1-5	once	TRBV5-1	CASSSGTVGQPQHF	TGCGCCAGCAGCTCCGGGACAGTAGGTCAGCCCCAGCATTTT
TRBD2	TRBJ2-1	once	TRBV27	CASIAPGLAGDNEQFF	TGTGCCAGCATCGCTCCAGGACTAGCGGGGGACAATGAGCAGTTCTTC
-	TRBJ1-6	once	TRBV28	CASSFAGRGPFNSPLHF	TGTGCCAGCAGTTTCGCAGGAAGGGGCCCTTTTAATTCACCCCTCCACTTT
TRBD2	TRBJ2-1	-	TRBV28	CASSPPWGGPSNEQFF	TGTGCCAGCAGTCCCCCCTGGGGAGGGCCCTCCAATGAGCAGTTCTTC
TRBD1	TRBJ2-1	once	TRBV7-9	CASSPDRGQWDEQFF	TGTGCCAGCAGCCCGGACAGGGGGCAGTGGGATGAGCAGTTCTTC
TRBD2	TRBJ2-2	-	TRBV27	CASSQLAENTGELFF	TGTGCCAGCAGTCAACTAGCGGAGAACACCGGGGAGCTGTTTTTT